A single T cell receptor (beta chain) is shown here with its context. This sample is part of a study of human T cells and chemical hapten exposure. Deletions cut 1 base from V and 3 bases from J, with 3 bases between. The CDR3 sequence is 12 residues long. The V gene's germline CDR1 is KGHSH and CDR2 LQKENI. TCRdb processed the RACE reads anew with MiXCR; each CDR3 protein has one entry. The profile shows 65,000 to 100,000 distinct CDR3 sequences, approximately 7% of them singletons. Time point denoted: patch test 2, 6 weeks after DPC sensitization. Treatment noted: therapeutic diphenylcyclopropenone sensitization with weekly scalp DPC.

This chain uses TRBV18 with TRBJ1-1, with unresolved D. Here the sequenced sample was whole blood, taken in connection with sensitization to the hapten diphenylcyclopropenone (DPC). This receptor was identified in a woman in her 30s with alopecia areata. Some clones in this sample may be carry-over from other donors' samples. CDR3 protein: CASSPRDTEAFF. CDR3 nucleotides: TGTGCCAGCTCACCACGGGACACTGAAGCTTTCTTT.